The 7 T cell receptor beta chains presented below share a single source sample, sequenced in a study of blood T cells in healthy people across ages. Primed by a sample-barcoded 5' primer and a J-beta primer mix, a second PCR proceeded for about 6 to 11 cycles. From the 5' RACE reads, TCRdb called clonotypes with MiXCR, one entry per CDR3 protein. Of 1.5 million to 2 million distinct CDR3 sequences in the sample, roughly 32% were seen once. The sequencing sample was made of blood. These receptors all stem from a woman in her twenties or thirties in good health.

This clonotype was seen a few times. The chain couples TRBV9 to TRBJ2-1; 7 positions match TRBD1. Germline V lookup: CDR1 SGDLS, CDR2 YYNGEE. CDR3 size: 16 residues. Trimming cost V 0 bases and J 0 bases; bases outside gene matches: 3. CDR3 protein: CASSVAWDSSYNEQFF. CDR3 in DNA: TGTGCCAGCAGCGTAGCGTGGGACAGCTCCTACAATGAGCAGTTCTTC.

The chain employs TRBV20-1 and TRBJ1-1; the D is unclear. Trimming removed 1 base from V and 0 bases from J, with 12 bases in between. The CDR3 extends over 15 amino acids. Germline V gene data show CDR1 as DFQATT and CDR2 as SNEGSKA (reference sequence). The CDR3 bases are TGCAGTGCTAGAGGGGCGGCAGTCGTGAACACTGAAGCTTTCTTT. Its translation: CSARGAAVVNTEAFF.

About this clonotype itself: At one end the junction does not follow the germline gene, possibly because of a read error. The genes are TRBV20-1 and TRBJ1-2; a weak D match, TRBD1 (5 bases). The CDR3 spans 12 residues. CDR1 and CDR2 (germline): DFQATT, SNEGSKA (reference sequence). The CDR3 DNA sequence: TGCGGGATGACAGCGATCCTTTATGACTACACCTTC. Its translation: CGMTAILYDYTF.

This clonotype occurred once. For the CDR3, the DNA is TGTGCCAGCAGCTTTAACGGGGGGCGCTGGAGCACTGAAGCTTTCTTT. Translation: CASSFNGGRWSTEAFF. The chain joins TRBV7-2 to TRBJ1-1, with a tentative D call TRBD1 (6 bases). Germline V gene lookup returns CDR1 SGHTA and CDR2 FQGNSA. The V gene lost 3 bases and the J gene lost 4 bases, with 18 bases spanning the gap. The CDR3 is 16 residues long. Drawing the rest from reference TRBV7-2 and TRBJ1-1, the complete variable domain is GAGVSQSPSNKVTEKGKDVELRCDPISGHTALYWYRQSLGQGLEFLIYFQGNSAPDKSGLPSDRFSAERTGGSVSTLTIQRTQQEDSAVYLCASSFNGGRWSTEAFFGQGTRLTVV.

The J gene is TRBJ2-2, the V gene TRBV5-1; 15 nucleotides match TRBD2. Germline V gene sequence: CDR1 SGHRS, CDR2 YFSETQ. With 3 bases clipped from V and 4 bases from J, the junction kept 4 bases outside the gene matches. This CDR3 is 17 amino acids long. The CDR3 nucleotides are TGCGCCAGCAGCTCAGGGGGACTAGCGGGAGGCACCGGGGAGCTGTTTTTT. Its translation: CASSSGGLAGGTGELFF.

CDR3 nucleotides: TGTGCCAGCAGCGGAGGGACTAGCACACCAACCGGGGAGCTGTTTTTT. This sequence encodes CASSGGTSTPTGELFF. J is TRBJ2-2 and V is TRBV7-9; TRBD2 agrees at 9 bases. CDR1 is SEHNR, CDR2 FQNEAQ, per germline (reference sequence). This CDR3 is 16 amino acids long. J was trimmed by 5 bases and V by 5 bases; bases with no gene match: 9.

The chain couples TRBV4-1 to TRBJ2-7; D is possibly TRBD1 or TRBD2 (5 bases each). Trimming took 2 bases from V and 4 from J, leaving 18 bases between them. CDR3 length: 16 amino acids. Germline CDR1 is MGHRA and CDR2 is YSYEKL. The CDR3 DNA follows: TGCGCCAGCAGCCAACCTGGGACCCAGGGAAGGTACGAGCAGTACTTC. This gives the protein CASSQPGTQGRYEQYF.